This is a list of T cell receptor beta chains from one sample in a study of T cell responses to AZD1222 COVID-19 vaccine. Sequencing was performed with immunoSEQ multiplex PCR; in TCRdb, only in-frame clones are kept and a portion is missing. The sample has under 200,000 clones; just over 90% are singletons. This specimen consisted of peripheral blood, obtained 28 days after the second AZD1222 dose. These receptors all stem from an adult who received the AZD1222 COVID-19 vaccine. CDR3s include the opening cysteine and the closing phenylalanine or tryptophan. The D gene is left open where the match is weak. Some rows mark clone size as missing; the rest say once, few, many or name a class of expanded clone.

NA,TRBJ1-3,NA,TRBV30,TGTGCCTGGAATATCCCCCTTGGAAACACCATATATTTT,CAWNIPLGNTIYF
TRBD1,TRBJ2-3,once,TRBV3-1/TRBV3-2,TGTGCCAGCAGCCAGTTCGGGACAGGGGGCACAGATACGCAGTATTTT,CASSQFGTGGTDTQYF
TRBD2,TRBJ2-2,NA,TRBV7-9,TGTGCCAGCAGCTCTGGCGGGAGGGTTACCGGGGAGCTGTTTTTT,CASSSGGRVTGELFF
NA,TRBJ1-6,NA,TRBV4-1,TGCGCCAGCAGCCAAGCGAAGAGCTACAATTCACCCCTCCACTTT,CASSQAKSYNSPLHF
TRBD1,TRBJ1-4,NA,TRBV7-9,TGTGCCAGCAGCTCGGGACAGGGGAATGAAAAACTGTTTTTT,CASSSGQGNEKLFF
NA,TRBJ2-3,NA,TRBV5-1,TGCGCCAGCAACCCCGGGGGGCAGATAGATACGCAGTATTTT,CASNPGGQIDTQYF
TRBD2,TRBJ2-5,NA,TRBV6-5,TGTGCCAGCAGCCCAGCGGGGGAGGTAGAGACCCAGTACTTC,CASSPAGEVETQYF
TRBD2,TRBJ2-3,NA,TRBV25-1,TGTGCCAGCAGAGCGGGACTAGCGAGCCCGGATACGCAGTATTTT,CASRAGLASPDTQYF
NA,TRBJ2-7,NA,TRBV20-1,TGCAGTGCTAGTGACCCCGGGAGCTTGTACGAGCAGTACTTC,CSASDPGSLYEQYF
TRBD1,TRBJ2-3,once,TRBV28,TGTGCCAGCAGAGCCAGAAGACAGGGGTTCTCAGATACGCAGTATTTT,CASRARRQGFSDTQYF
TRBD1,TRBJ1-1,NA,TRBV6-1,TGTGCCAGCAGTGAGGACAGGGGAGGGAGGAGAACTGAAGCTTTCTTT,CASSEDRGGRRTEAFF
NA,TRBJ1-2,NA,TRBV5-1,TGCGCCAGCAGCTTGGGGGGCAACAACTATGGCTACACCTTC,CASSLGGNNYGYTF